The 10 T cell receptor beta chains below were found in one sample sequenced in a study of neurological immune-mediated disorders. Each CDR3 protein gets one entry after TCRdb re-called the 5' RACE reads with MiXCR. The repertoire consists of some 47,000 distinct CDR3 sequences, with about 6.9% occurring once and the leading ten covering 0.45% to 0.6%. Sequenced sample: CD4+ T cells from blood. These receptors all come from a woman between 40 and 50 years old in good health.

This clonotype was counted ten times or more. This chain joins TRBV20-1 and TRBJ1-1; TRBD1 is a possible D gene (6 bases). CDR1 DFQATT and CDR2 SNEGSKA come from the germline V gene (reference sequence). The CDR3 totals 10 residues. The CDR3 region is CSFRGTEAFF. The CDR3 nucleotides read TGCAGCTTCAGGGGCACTGAAGCTTTCTTT.

This clonotype has at least ten counts. The chain recombines TRBV28 with TRBJ2-5; no firm D call. Germline CDR1 reads MDHEN; CDR2 reads SYDVKM. The CDR3 loop spans 11 amino acids. With 5 bases removed from V and 7 bases from J, the gap between germline ends came to 8 bases. CDR3 sequence reads: CASSLAVTQYF. In DNA, the CDR3 is TGTGCCAGCAGTCTTGCTGTGACCCAGTACTTC.

This clonotype has ten or more counts. V and J are TRBV27 and TRBJ1-2; D ambiguous. V gave up 2 bases and J gave up 7 bases, with 11 bases separating them. The CDR3 has 13 residues. In germline, CDR1 is MNHEY, CDR2 SMNVEV (reference sequence). This CDR3 is CASSLSQDFGYTF. The CDR3 coding sequence is TGTGCCAGCAGTTTAAGCCAGGACTTTGGCTACACCTTC.

This clonotype was picked up many times. The V gene is TRBV7-2, the J gene TRBJ2-6, with no clear D. The V end lost 2 bases, the J end lost 2 bases, and 10 bases lay between the germline ends. Germline V gene data show CDR1 as SGHTA and CDR2 as FQGNSA. The CDR3 totals 16 residues. CDR3 in amino acids: CASSLTPSAGANVLTF. CDR3 coding DNA: TGTGCCAGCAGCTTAACGCCTTCGGCTGGGGCCAACGTCCTGACTTTC.

This clonotype has ten or more counts. This chain joins TRBV5-1 and TRBJ1-6; the D is unclear. V was pared by 0 bases and J by 7 bases, with 11 bases between. The CDR3 is 15 residues long. CDR1 is SGHRS and CDR2 is YFSETQ in the germline V gene. The CDR3 protein is CASSLGPGSNSPLHF. CDR3 in DNA: TGCGCCAGCAGCTTGGGCCCGGGGTCAAATTCACCCCTCCACTTT.

This clonotype showed up many times. The V call is TRBV5-1, the J call TRBJ2-1, with 7 bases fitting TRBD2. Germline-derived CDR1 and CDR2 are SGHRS and YFSETQ. The CDR3 totals 15 residues. V lost 4 bases to trimming and J lost 3 bases; unmatched junction nucleotides: 7. CDR3 sequence: CASSISGGVYNEQFF. DNA of the CDR3: TGCGCCAGCAGCATAAGTGGGGGGGTCTACAATGAGCAGTTCTTC.

This clonotype was detected ten times or more. The rearrangement joins TRBV7-2 to TRBJ2-7; D is unclear. Germline CDR1 SGHTA, CDR2 FQGNSA. The CDR3 sequence is 13 residues long. Trimming took off 6 bases at V and 3 bases at J, with 12 bases between the two ends. The CDR3 sequence: CASSPDGNYEQYF. As DNA, the CDR3 is TGTGCCAGCAGTCCTGACGGAAACTACGAGCAGTACTTC.

About this clonotype: A much larger clone sits a single nucleotide away, making a read error possible. The rearrangement uses TRBV29-1 and TRBJ1-1; 11 nucleotides agree with TRBD1. Germline V lookup: CDR1 SQVTM, CDR2 ANQGSEA. The trim removed 5 bases at V and 1 base at J, leaving 3 bases unmatched. The CDR3 runs 14 residues. CDR3 DNA: TGCAGCGTTTCGGGACAGGGGGAGAACACTGAAGCTTTCTTT. It encodes CSVSGQGENTEAFF.

This clonotype has just a few counts. The chain employs TRBV20-1 and TRBJ2-5; 8 nucleotides line up with TRBD2. The CDR3 covers 15 residues. Per germline, CDR1 DFQATT and CDR2 SNEGSKA (reference sequence). Trimming took 1 base from V and 2 from J; bases not matched to a gene: 6. The CDR3, as DNA: TGCAGTGCTAGAGGCCCTAGCGGGTCGCAAGAGACCCAGTACTTC. It yields the protein CSARGPSGSQETQYF.

By frequency in the sample, this clonotype is medium-sized. The chain employs TRBV29-1 and TRBJ2-4; D might be TRBD1 (5 bases). Trimming cost V 0 bases and J 0 bases, with 12 bases left between them. Germline V gene sequence: CDR1 SQVTM, CDR2 ANQGSEA. There are 16 residues in the CDR3. CDR3 in DNA: TGCAGCGTTGAAGATTTGACAGCCCTAGCCAAAAACATTCAGTACTTC. It codes for CSVEDLTALAKNIQYF.